These 20 T cell receptor beta chains originate from one sample sequenced in a study of immune characterization of retroperitoneal liposarcoma. TCRdb passed the PCR reads through MiXCR, listing each CDR3 protein once. The sample includes 9,500 to 12,000 distinct CDR3 sequences, roughly 26% of them seen just once. Sequenced: tumor tissue. The origin of the receptors is a female donor with retroperitoneal liposarcoma.

The chain employs TRBV6-1 and TRBJ1-1; 10 nucleotides align to TRBD1. This CDR3 is built from 16 residues. After removal of 6 bases from V and 6 bases from J, the junction contained 13 bases not matched to a gene. The germline V gene has CDR1 MNHNS and CDR2 SASEGT. The CDR3 region has the DNA TGTGCCAGCAGCCCCCGGGACAGGGGCCTCCGGGCTGAAGCTTTCTTT. Its translation: CASSPRDRGLRAEAFF.

The gene calls are TRBV5-6 and TRBJ2-2; no definite D call. Per the germline V gene, CDR1 is SGHDT and CDR2 is YYEEEE. Trimming removed 1 base at V and 8 bases at J, with 21 bases between. The CDR3 consists of 17 residues. For the CDR3, the DNA is TGTGCCAGCAGCTTGATTGAGGTCTCAAGGAGAAGTGGGGAGCTGTTTTTT. This translates into CASSLIEVSRRSGELFF. The whole variable domain, filled in from reference TRBV5-6 and TRBJ2-2, reads DAGVTQSPTHLIKTRGQQVTLRCSPKSGHDTVSWYQQALGQGPQFIFQYYEEEERQRGNFPDRFSGHQFPNYSSELNVNALLLGDSALYLCASSLIEVSRRSGELFFGEGSRLTVL.

There are a few counts of this clonotype. The chain uses TRBV7-2 and TRBJ2-4; 7 nucleotides align to TRBD1. CDR1 is SGHTA, CDR2 FQGNSA, per germline. The trim removed 6 bases at V and 13 bases at J, leaving 24 bases unmatched. The CDR3 has 17 residues. CDR3 DNA: TGTGCCAGCAGTTCCGGAATGACAGGGCGTTCCTTGGCTGAGCAGTACTTC. Amino acids: CASSSGMTGRSLAEQYF. The full variable domain, in which reference TRBV7-2 and TRBJ2-4 provide the parts outside the CDR3, is GAGVSQSPSNKVTEKGKDVELRCDPISGHTALYWYRQSLGQGLEFLIYFQGNSAPDKSGLPSDRFSAERTGGSVSTLTIQRTQQEDSAVYLCASSSGMTGRSLAEQYFGAGTRLSVL.

This clonotype was seen ten or more times. The junction and the germline gene differ at one end; a read error may be behind it. This chain uses TRBV6-1 with TRBJ1-6, with D tentatively TRBD1 (5 bases). The CDR3 runs 15 residues. CDR1 is MNHNS and CDR2 is SASEGT in the germline V gene. CDR3 sequence: CATSSPIAGDSPLHF. CDR3 bases: TGTGCCACCAGTAGTCCTATAGCGGGGGACTCACCCCTCCACTTT.

This clonotype was detected many times. The chain joins TRBV12-3 or TRBV12-4 to TRBJ2-4; 9 bases are shared with TRBD1. This CDR3 has 17 amino acids. Trimming removed 5 bases from V and 0 bases from J; junction bases left unmatched: 8. The CDR3 here is CASSPRGTGLAKNIQYF. CDR3 in DNA: TGTGCCAGCAGTCCCCGGGGGACAGGGTTAGCCAAAAACATTCAGTACTTC.

By share, this clonotype ranks as medium-sized (0.01 to 0.1%). This sequence joins TRBV7-2 and TRBJ2-1; a possible D gene is TRBD2 (6 bases). Germline V gene lookup returns CDR1 SGHTA and CDR2 FQGNSA. This CDR3 is 15 amino acids long. Trimming left V 1 base short and J 3 bases short, with 10 bases between. The CDR3: CASSLDNGGYNEQFF. The DNA for the CDR3 is TGTGCCAGCAGCTTAGACAACGGGGGCTACAATGAGCAGTTCTTC.

V and J are TRBV28 and TRBJ2-4; maybe TRBD1 (7 bases). The CDR3 runs 12 residues. From germline, CDR1 is MDHEN and CDR2 SYDVKM. Between the trimmed V and J ends, which lost 6 bases and 9 bases, there was a span of 12 bases. CDR3 in amino acids: CASRPGGSIQYF. CDR3 DNA sequence: TGTGCCAGCAGACCAGGGGGGAGCATTCAGTACTTC.

The genes are TRBV5-3 and TRBJ2-3; D gene uncertain. TRBV5-3 is reported as an ORF; its role is uncertain. The CDR3 is made up of 15 amino acids. Trimming pared 8 bases from V and 0 bases from J, leaving 16 bases between. For the CDR3, the DNA is TGTGCCAGCAGCCGAGAGGTCTCCAGCACAGATACGCAGTATTTT. Its protein is CASSREVSSTDTQYF.

The chain carries TRBV6-1 and TRBJ2-1; D gene unclear. V was cut by 1 base and J by 7 bases, with 5 bases left in between. Germline assignment: CDR1 MNHNS and CDR2 SASEGT. The CDR3 is made up of 12 amino acids. The chain's CDR3 is CASSEVGNEQFF. The CDR3 DNA reads TGTGCCAGCAGTGAAGTGGGAAATGAGCAGTTCTTC.

The rearrangement joins TRBV24-1 to TRBJ2-7; TRBD1 agrees at 12 bases. V gave up 0 bases and J gave up 7 bases; unmatched junction bases: 9. CDR1 is KGHDR and CDR2 is SFDVKD in the germline V gene. The CDR3 has 17 residues. DNA for the CDR3: TGTGCCACCAGTGATTTGGCGGGACAGGGGGCCTACAATGAGCAGTACTTC. Residues: CATSDLAGQGAYNEQYF.

There are many counts of this clonotype. The V call is TRBV12-3 or TRBV12-4, the J call TRBJ1-1, with 7 bases fitting TRBD1. V was clipped by 7 bases and J by 1 base; unmatched bases: 6. CDR3 length: 14 amino acids. CDR3 bases: TGTGCCAGCACTCCGGGACAGACGAACACTGAAGCTTTCTTT. This gives the protein CASTPGQTNTEAFF.

The chain links TRBV7-9 to TRBJ2-2; D is unresolved. CDR3 length: 12 residues. Per germline, CDR1 SEHNR and CDR2 FQNEAQ (reference sequence). The V gene lost 8 bases and the J gene lost 6 bases, with 10 bases spanning the gap. Here the CDR3 DNA reads TGTGCCAGCCGAGCAGAGTCCGGGGAGCTGTTTTTT. It yields the protein CASRAESGELFF.

The chain links TRBV27 to TRBJ2-1; 12 positions agree with TRBD2. The J call may be mistaken, given a closer DNA end match to TRBJ2-7. In germline, CDR1 is MNHEY, CDR2 SMNVEV (reference sequence). This CDR3 comprises 14 residues. CDR3 loop: CASSWLAGGGEQYF. The DNA of the CDR3 is TGTGCCAGCAGTTGGCTAGCGGGAGGGGGCGAGCAGTACTTC.

The CDR3 region is CASCFGAYNEQFF. As DNA, the CDR3 is TGTGCCAGTTGTTTTGGGGCCTACAATGAGCAGTTCTTC. The V call is TRBV12-5, the J call TRBJ2-1; D gene unclear. This CDR3 has 13 amino acids. CDR1 LGHNT and CDR2 FRNRAP come from the germline V gene.

The J gene is TRBJ1-2, the V gene TRBV6-5; 8 nucleotides match TRBD1. This CDR3 comprises 14 residues. The V gene end was trimmed by 6 bases and the J gene end by 5 bases; junction bases not matched to a gene: 8. Germline lookup yields CDR1 MNHEY and CDR2 SVGAGI. CDR3 sequence reads: CASSATDRGYGYTF. CDR3 nucleotide sequence: TGTGCCAGCAGCGCAACAGACAGGGGTTATGGCTACACCTTC.

This clonotype was seen repeatedly, ten times or more. The chain has TRBV12-3 or TRBV12-4 and TRBJ2-1, with 8 bases identical to TRBD1. CDR3 length: 15 amino acids. The V gene end was trimmed by 1 base and the J gene end by 13 bases; junction bases not matched to a gene: 12. The CDR3 spells CASSLGQGIQETQFF. CDR3 nucleotide sequence: TGTGCCAGCAGTTTAGGACAGGGGATTCAAGAGACCCAGTTCTTC.

This clonotype is classed as medium-sized. The V and J genes are TRBV7-3 and TRBJ2-1; D unclear. CDR3 length: 15 amino acids. Trimming removed 2 bases at V and 5 bases at J, with 13 bases between. CDR1 and CDR2 from the germline V gene are SGHTA and FQGTGA. The DNA for the CDR3 is TGTGCCAGCAGCTTACTTGGACCCTCGAACAATGAGCAGTTCTTC. It yields the protein CASSLLGPSNNEQFF.

This clonotype is classed as medium-sized. The gene calls are TRBV6-1 and TRBJ2-1; 8 bases agree with TRBD1. The CDR3 totals 14 residues. V dropped 3 bases and J dropped 13; count of bases not matched to a gene: 11. Looked up from germline, CDR1 is MNHNS and CDR2 is SASEGT. CDR3 sequence reads: CASSESGGIETQFF. The CDR3 DNA reads as TGTGCCAGCAGTGAGTCAGGGGGCATAGAGACCCAGTTCTTC.

V and J are TRBV12-3 or TRBV12-4 and TRBJ1-5, with a weak D call TRBD1 (6 bases). The CDR3 is 17 amino acids. V dropped 0 bases and J dropped 6 bases, with 18 bases sitting between them. CDR3 sequence: CASSLAGRGALSQPQHF. The CDR3 DNA reads TGTGCCAGCAGTTTAGCGGGGCGGGGGGCGCTGAGTCAGCCCCAGCATTTT.

CDR3 region: CASSEVAGRTDTQYF. Written as DNA, the CDR3 is TGTGCCAGCAGTGAAGTAGCGGGTCGCACAGATACGCAGTATTTT. The rearrangement uses TRBV6-1 and TRBJ2-3, with 7 bases that match TRBD2. The CDR3 is 15 residues long. V lost 1 base and J lost 1; bases outside the gene matches: 2. Germline CDR1 reads MNHNS; CDR2 reads SASEGT.